This T cell receptor (beta chain) was found in a study of cytomegalovirus exposure and HLA in healthy donors. General study results and limits: CMV serostatus stood as the only immune exposure information on hand.

Worth noting for this clone: Its antigen is unidentified.

V lost 1 base, J lost 5 bases, and 8 bases stayed unmatched. This CDR3 is built from 16 residues. Germline-derived CDR1 and CDR2 are SEHNR and FQNEAQ (reference sequence). Amplification used 60 Vbeta primers and 13 Jbeta primers. TCRdb's copy holds only in-frame clones and misses some; the assay was immunoSEQ multiplex PCR. The table includes approximately 120,000 clones, 77% detected once. The TCR sequence derives from a man in his forties in good health and CMV-seropositive. Material for sequencing was PBMCs. The chain recombines TRBV7-9 with TRBJ2-7; 10 bases agree with TRBD2. The CDR3, as DNA: TGTGCCAGCAGCTTAGTCTTAGCGGGGGGATCAGACGAGCAGTACTTC. Protein: CASSLVLAGGSDEQYF.